This TCR beta chain was captured in a study of early T cells in non-severe SARS-CoV-2 infection. At the level of the study: Sequenced bulk RNA came from whole blood that was unsorted, and chains were unpaired. General observations from the study: Private and CD4 specificities were missed by VDJdb matching, which favored anti-spike CD8 responses.

Many counts were recorded for this clonotype. Its matching antigen is unknown. From the 5' RACE reads, TCRdb called clonotypes with MiXCR, one entry per CDR3 protein. This sample yields approximately 68,000 distinct CDR3 sequences, of which over 9% are seen a single time; over 6% belongs to the top ten. Sample: whole blood, taken at baseline. The receptor comes from an adult who was a healthcare worker with PCR-confirmed SARS-CoV-2 infection or an uninfected control (not recorded which).

The chain's CDR3 is CASSYSTTTDTQYF. DNA for the CDR3: TGTGCCAGCAGTTACTCGACGACCACAGATACGCAGTATTTT. The gene calls are TRBV6-6 and TRBJ2-3; D call uncertain. CDR1 MNHNY and CDR2 SVGAGI come from the germline V gene (reference sequence). The CDR3 runs to 14 residues. Trimming shortened V by 0 bases and J by 2 bases, and 6 bases separated the two germline ends.